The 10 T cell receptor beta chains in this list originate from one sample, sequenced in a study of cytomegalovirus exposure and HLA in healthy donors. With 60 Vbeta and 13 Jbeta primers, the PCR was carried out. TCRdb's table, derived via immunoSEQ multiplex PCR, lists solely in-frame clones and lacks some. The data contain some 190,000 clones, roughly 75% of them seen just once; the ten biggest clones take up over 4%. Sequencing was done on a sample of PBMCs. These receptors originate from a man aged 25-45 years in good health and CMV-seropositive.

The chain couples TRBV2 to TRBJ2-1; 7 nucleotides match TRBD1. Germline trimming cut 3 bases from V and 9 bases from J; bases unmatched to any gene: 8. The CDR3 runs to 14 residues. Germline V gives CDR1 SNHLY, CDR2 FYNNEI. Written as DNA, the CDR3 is TGTGCCAGCAGTGATCAGGGCAGGGGGTTTGAGCAGTTCTTC. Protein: CASSDQGRGFEQFF.

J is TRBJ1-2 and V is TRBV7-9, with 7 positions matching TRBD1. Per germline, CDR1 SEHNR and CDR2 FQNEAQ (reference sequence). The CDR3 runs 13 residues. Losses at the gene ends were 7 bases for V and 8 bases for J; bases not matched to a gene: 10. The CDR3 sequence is CASNAQGEGGYTF. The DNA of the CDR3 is TGTGCCAGCAACGCCCAGGGGGAAGGCGGCTACACCTTC.

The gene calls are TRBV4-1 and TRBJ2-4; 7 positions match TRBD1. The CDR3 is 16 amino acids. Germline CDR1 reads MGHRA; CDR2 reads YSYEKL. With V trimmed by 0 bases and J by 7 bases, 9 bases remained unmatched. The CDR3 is CASSQEVGGEGNIQYF. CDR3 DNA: TGCGCCAGCAGCCAAGAGGTAGGGGGCGAGGGGAACATTCAGTACTTC.

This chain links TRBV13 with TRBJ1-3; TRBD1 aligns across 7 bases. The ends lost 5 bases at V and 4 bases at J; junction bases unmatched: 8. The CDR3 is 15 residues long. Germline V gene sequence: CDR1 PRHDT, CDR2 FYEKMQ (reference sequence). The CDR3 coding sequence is TGTGCCAGCAGCGCCGACAGGGAACAGGGAAACACCATATATTTT. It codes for CASSADREQGNTIYF. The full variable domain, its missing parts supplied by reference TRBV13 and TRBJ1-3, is AAGVIQSPRHLIKEKRETATLKCYPIPRHDTVYWYQQGPGQDPQFLISFYEKMQSDKGSIPDRFSAQQFSDYHSELNMSSLELGDSALYFCASSADREQGNTIYFGEGSWLTVV.

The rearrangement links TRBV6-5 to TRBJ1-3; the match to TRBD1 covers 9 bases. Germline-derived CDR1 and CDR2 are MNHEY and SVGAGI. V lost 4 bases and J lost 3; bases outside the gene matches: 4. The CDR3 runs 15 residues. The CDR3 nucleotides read TGTGCCAGCAGTTCGGACAGGGGTGTTGGAAACACCATATATTTT. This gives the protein CASSSDRGVGNTIYF.

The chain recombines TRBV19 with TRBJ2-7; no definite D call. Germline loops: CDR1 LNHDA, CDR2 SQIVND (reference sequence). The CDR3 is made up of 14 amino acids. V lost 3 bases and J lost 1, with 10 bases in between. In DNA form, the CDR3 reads TGTGCCAGTAGTATCGTGGCAGGTTCCTACGAGCAGTACTTC. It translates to CASSIVAGSYEQYF.

The DNA for the CDR3 is TGTGCCTGGAGTGTACGGGGCAGGGGGGCCGGGGAGCTGTTTTTT. This translates into CAWSVRGRGAGELFF. The chain uses TRBV30 and TRBJ2-2; TRBD1 might be the D (7 bases). The CDR3 is made up of 15 amino acids. Germline V lookup: CDR1 GTSNPN, CDR2 SVGIG (reference sequence). The V end lost 0 bases, the J end lost 6 bases, and 14 bases lay between the germline ends.

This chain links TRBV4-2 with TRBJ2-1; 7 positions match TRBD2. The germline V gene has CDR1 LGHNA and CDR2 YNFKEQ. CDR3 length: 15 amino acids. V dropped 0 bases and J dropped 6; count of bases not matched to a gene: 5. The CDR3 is CASSQDWAGVNEQFF. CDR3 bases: TGTGCCAGCAGCCAAGATTGGGCGGGAGTCAATGAGCAGTTCTTC.

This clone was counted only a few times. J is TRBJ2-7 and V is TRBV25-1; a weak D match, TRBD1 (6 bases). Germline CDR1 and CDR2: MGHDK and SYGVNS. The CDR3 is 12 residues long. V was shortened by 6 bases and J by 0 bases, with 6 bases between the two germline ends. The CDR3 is CASRQGSYEQYF. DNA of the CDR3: TGTGCCAGCAGACAGGGCTCCTACGAGCAGTACTTC.

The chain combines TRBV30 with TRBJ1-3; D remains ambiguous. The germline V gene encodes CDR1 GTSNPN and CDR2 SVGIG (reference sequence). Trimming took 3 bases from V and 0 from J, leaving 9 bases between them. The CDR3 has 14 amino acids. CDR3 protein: CAWRRLSSGNTIYF. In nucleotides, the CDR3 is TGTGCCTGGAGACGATTGAGCTCTGGAAACACCATATATTTT.